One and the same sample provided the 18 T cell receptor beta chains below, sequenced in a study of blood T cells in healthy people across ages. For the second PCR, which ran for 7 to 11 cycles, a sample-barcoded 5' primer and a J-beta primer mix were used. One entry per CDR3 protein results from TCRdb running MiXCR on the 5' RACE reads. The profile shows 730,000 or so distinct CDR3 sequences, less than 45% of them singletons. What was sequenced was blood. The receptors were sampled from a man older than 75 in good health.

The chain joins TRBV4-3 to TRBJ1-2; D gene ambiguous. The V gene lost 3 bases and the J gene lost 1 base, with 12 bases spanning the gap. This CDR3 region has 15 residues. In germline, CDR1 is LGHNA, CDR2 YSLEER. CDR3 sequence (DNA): TGCGCCAGCAGCCAGGGAGACACCCGTAACTATGGCTACACCTTC. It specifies CASSQGDTRNYGYTF.

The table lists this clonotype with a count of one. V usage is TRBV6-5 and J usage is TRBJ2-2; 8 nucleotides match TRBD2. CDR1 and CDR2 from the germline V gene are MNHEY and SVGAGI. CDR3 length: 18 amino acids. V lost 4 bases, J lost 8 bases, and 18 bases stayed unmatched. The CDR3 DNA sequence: TGTGCCAGCAGTTCCTCCTTAGTGGGCGGGGGGCGCCGAGGGGAGCTGTTTTTT. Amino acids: CASSSSLVGGGRRGELFF.

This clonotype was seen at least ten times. This CDR3 reads CSAGQMDTQYF. In DNA, the CDR3 is TGCAGCGCGGGACAGATGGATACGCAGTATTTT. This chain uses TRBV29-1 with TRBJ2-3, with 7 bases aligning to TRBD1. The CDR3 loop spans 11 amino acids. Germline-derived CDR1 and CDR2 are SQVTM and ANQGSEA. V lost 7 bases and J lost 6; bases outside the gene matches: 4.

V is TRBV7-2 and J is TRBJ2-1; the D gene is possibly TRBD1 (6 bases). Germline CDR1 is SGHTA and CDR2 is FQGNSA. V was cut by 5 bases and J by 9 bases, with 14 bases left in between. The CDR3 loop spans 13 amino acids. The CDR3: CASSQQGHGEQFF. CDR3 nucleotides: TGTGCCAGCAGCCAGCAGGGGCATGGTGAGCAGTTCTTC.

CDR3 in amino acids: CASSPVSASSYEQYF. CDR3 DNA: TGTGCCAGCAGTCCCGTTAGCGCTAGCTCCTACGAGCAGTACTTC. The chain links TRBV27 to TRBJ2-7, with a possible D match to TRBD2 (5 bases). The CDR3 totals 15 residues. V dropped 5 bases and J dropped 0 bases, with 14 bases sitting between them. Germline V gene lookup returns CDR1 MNHEY and CDR2 SMNVEV (reference sequence).

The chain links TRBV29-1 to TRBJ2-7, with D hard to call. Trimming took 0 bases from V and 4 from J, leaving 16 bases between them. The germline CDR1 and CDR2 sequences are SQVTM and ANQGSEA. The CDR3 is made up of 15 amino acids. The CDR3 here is CSVEDRKRRPYEQYF. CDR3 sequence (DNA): TGCAGCGTTGAAGATCGTAAGCGTCGTCCTTACGAGCAGTACTTC.

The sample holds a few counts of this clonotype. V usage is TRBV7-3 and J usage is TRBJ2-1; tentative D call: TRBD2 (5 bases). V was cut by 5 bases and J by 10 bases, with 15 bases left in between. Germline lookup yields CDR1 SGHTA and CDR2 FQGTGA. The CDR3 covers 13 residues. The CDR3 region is CASSPNSRREQFF. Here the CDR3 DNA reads TGTGCCAGCAGCCCAAACTCGCGGAGGGAGCAGTTCTTC.

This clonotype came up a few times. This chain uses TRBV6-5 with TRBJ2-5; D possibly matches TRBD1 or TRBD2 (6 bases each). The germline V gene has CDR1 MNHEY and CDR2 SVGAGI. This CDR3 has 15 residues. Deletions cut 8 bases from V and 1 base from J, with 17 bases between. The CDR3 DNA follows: TGTGCCAGCTCAAAAGGGGGGTATCCCCAAGAGACCCAGTACTTC. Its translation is CASSKGGYPQETQYF.

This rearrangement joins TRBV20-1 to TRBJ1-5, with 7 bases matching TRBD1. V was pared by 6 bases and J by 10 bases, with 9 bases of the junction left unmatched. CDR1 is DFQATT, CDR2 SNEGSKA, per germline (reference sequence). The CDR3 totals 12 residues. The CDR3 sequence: CSARDSGVPQHF. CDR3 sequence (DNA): TGCAGTGCGAGGGACAGCGGGGTTCCCCAGCATTTT.

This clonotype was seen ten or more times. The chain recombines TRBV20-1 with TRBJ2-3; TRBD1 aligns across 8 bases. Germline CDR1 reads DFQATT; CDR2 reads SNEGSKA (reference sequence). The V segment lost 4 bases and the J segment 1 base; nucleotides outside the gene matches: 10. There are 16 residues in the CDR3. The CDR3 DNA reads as TGCAGTGCTACCCGGAGGACAGGGCCTGGCACAGATACGCAGTATTTT. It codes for CSATRRTGPGTDTQYF.

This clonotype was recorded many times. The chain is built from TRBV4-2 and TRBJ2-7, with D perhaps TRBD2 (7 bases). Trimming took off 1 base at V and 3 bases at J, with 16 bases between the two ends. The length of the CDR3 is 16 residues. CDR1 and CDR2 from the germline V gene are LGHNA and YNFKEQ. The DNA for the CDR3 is TGTGCCAGCAGCCAAGGAAAGAGGGGGGGCCGCTACGAGCAGTACTTC. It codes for CASSQGKRGGRYEQYF.

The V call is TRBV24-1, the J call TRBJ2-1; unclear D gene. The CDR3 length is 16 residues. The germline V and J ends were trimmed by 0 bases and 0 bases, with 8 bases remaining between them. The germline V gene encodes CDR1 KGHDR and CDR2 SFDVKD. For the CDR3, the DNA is TGTGCCACCAGTGATTTGCAAGGAGTCTCCTACAATGAGCAGTTCTTC. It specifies CATSDLQGVSYNEQFF.

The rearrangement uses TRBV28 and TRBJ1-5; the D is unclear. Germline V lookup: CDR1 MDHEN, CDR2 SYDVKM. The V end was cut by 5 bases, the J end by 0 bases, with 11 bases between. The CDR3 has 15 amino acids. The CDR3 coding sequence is TGTGCCAGCAGTCACCGCGGGTCTAGCAATCAGCCCCAGCATTTT. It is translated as CASSHRGSSNQPQHF.

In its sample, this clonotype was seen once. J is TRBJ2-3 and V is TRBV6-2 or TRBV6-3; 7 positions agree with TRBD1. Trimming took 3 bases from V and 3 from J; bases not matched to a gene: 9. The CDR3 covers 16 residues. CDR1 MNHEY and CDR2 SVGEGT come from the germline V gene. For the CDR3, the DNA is TGTGCCAGCAGTTATATCAGGACAGGAGTAACAGATACGCAGTATTTT. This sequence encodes CASSYIRTGVTDTQYF.

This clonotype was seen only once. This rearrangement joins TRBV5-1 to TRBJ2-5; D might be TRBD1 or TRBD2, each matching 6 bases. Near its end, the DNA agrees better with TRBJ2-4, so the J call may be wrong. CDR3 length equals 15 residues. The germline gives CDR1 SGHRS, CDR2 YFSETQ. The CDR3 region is CASSLGGSEGNIQYF. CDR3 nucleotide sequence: TGCGCCAGCAGCCTAGGGGGTTCGGAGGGGAACATTCAGTACTTC.

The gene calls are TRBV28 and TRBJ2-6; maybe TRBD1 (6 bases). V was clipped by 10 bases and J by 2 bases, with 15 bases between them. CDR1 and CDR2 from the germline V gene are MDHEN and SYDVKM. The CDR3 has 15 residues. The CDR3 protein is CATSTAGAGANVLTF. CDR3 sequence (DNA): TGTGCCACCTCCACGGCAGGGGCTGGGGCCAACGTCCTGACTTTC.

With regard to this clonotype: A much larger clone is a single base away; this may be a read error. The DNA of the CDR3 is TGTGCCAGCAGCCCCCCGACGGGCACATCCTACAATGAGCAGTACTTC. Residues: CASSPPTGTSYNEQYF. The V and J genes are TRBV12-3 or TRBV12-4 and TRBJ2-7; D gene uncertain. The V gene lost 6 bases and the J gene lost 7 bases, with 25 bases spanning the gap. The length of the CDR3 is 16 residues.

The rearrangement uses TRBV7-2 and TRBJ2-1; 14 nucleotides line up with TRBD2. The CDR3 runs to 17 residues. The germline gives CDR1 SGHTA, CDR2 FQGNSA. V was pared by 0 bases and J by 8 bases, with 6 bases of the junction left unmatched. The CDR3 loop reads CASSLAPGTSGSDEQFF. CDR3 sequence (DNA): TGTGCCAGCAGCTTAGCACCCGGGACTAGCGGGAGTGATGAGCAGTTCTTC.